One T cell receptor beta chain is described in this entry. The assay was immunoSEQ multiplex PCR, and TCRdb's table has in-frame clones only and misses some. The table records under 65,000 clones, approximately 94% of them present only once. These data come from a study of T cell changes during pregnancy in multiple sclerosis. Losses at the gene ends were 7 bases for V and 4 bases for J; bases not matched to a gene: 7. The germline CDR1 and CDR2 sequences are LGHNT and FRNRAP. The CDR3 sequence is 15 residues long. The rearrangement links TRBV12-5 to TRBJ2-3, with 11 bases identical to TRBD2. This specimen was CD8+ T cells from peripheral blood mononuclear cells, taken after pregnancy. This clonotype originated in a female donor with multiple sclerosis, enrolled in a pregnancy study. CDR3 protein: CASALAGEFPDTQYF. The CDR3, as DNA: TGTGCTAGTGCACTAGCGGGAGAGTTCCCAGATACGCAGTATTTT.